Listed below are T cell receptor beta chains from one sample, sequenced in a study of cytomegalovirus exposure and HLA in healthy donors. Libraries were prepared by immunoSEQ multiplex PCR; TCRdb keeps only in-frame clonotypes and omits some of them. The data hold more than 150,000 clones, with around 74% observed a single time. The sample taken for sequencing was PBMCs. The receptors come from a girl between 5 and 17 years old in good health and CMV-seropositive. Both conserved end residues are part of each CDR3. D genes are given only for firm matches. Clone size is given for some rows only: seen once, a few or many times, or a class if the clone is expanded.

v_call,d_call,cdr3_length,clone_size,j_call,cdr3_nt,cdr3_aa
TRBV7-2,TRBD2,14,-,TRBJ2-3,TGTGCCAGCAGCTCCGGGACTAGGCCGGATACGCAGTATTTT,CASSSGTRPDTQYF
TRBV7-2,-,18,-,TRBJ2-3,TGTGCCAGCAGCTTAGGGACGGGAGCTAAAAGGTACACAGATACGCAGTATTTT,CASSLGTGAKRYTDTQYF
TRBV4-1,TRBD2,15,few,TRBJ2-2,TGCGCCAGCCGTTGGACTAGCACCAACACCGGGGAGCTGTTTTTT,CASRWTSTNTGELFF
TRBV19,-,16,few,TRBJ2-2,TGTGCCAGTAGTTCTCCCGGACAGACGAACACCGGGGAGCTGTTTTTT,CASSSPGQTNTGELFF
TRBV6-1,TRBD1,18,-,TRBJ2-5,TGTGCCAGCAGTGGAGGAAGAGGTGGGACAGGGGCTGGAGAGACCCAGTACTTC,CASSGGRGGTGAGETQYF
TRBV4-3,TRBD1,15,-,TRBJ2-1,TGCGCCAGCAGCGCCCGGGACAGGGGGCTCAATGAGCAGTTCTTC,CASSARDRGLNEQFF
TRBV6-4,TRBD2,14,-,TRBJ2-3,TGTGCCAGCAGTGACGGCCTAGCGGGAGATACGCAGTATTTT,CASSDGLAGDTQYF
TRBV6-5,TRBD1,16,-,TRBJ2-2,TGTGCCAGCAGTTACGATGGACAGGGGTACACCGGGGAGCTGTTTTTT,CASSYDGQGYTGELFF
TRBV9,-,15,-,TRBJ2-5,TGTGCCAGCAGCCCAAGATCGGGGTTACAAGAGACCCAGTACTTC,CASSPRSGLQETQYF
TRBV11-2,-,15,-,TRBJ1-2,TGTGCCAGCAGCTCTATCAGGGTCGCGGACTATGGCTACACCTTC,CASSSIRVADYGYTF
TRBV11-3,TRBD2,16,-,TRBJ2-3,TGTGCCAGCAGCCCCCGTAGCGGGGGGTTCACAGATACGCAGTATTTT,CASSPRSGGFTDTQYF
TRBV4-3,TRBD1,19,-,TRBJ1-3,TGCGCCAGCAGCCACTTACAGGGGGAATCTCCCCTAATTGGAAACACCATATATTTT,CASSHLQGESPLIGNTIYF
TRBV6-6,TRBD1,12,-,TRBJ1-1,TGTGCCAGCAGGACAGGGGATACTGAAGCTTTCTTT,CASRTGDTEAFF
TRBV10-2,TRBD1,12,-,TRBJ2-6,TGCGCCAGTACCGGACAGGGCAGCGTCCTGACTTTC,CASTGQGSVLTF
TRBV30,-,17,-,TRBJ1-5,TGTGCCTGGAGTGTACGGGGGGGCCCAGTGGGCAATCAGCCCCAGCATTTT,CAWSVRGGPVGNQPQHF
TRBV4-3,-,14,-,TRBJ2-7,TGCGCCAGCAGCCAAGTCGAGGGCCCCGGGGAGCAGTACTTC,CASSQVEGPGEQYF
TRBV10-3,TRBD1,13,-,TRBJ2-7,TGTGCCATCAAAGGGACAGGTACCTACGAGCAGTACTTC,CAIKGTGTYEQYF
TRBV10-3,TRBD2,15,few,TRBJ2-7,TGTGCCATCAGCCGGGGGGAACCCCCCTCCCGGGAGCAGTACTTC,CAISRGEPPSREQYF
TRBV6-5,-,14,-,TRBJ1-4,TGTGCCAGCTCCCGGACATACGGAAATGAAAAACTGTTTTTT,CASSRTYGNEKLFF
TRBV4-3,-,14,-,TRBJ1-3,TGCGCCAGCAGCTCAGAAAACTCTGGAAACACCATATATTTT,CASSSENSGNTIYF
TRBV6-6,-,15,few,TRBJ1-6,TGTGCCAGCAGTGGGAAACCTGAGGGTAGTTCACCCCTCCACTTT,CASSGKPEGSSPLHF
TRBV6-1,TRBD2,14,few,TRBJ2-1,TGTGCCAGCAGTAGCGGGGGGGCCTACAATGAGCAGTTCTTC,CASSSGGAYNEQFF
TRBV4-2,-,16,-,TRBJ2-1,TGTGCCAGCAGCCAAGATCTCGGGGGGCCTTACAATGAGCAGTTCTTC,CASSQDLGGPYNEQFF
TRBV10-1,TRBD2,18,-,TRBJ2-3,TGCGCCAGCAGTCCCACGGGACTAGCGGGGGGACTCACAGATACGCAGTATTTT,CASSPTGLAGGLTDTQYF
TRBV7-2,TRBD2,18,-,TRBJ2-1,TGTGCCAGCAGCTCCGGGACTAGCGGGGTCCCCTCCTACAATGAGCAGTTCTTC,CASSSGTSGVPSYNEQFF
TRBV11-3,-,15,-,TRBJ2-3,TGTGCCAGCAGACAGGACCCAGTTAACACAGATACGCAGTATTTT,CASRQDPVNTDTQYF
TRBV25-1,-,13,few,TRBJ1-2,TGTGCCAGCAGCGCCCGAAATGGGGAGGGCTACACCTTC,CASSARNGEGYTF
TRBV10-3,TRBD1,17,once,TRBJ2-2,TGTGCCATCAGTGAGTCGCGGACAGGGATGAACACCGGGGAGCTGTTTTTT,CAISESRTGMNTGELFF
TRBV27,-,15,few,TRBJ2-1,TGTGCCAGCAGCGCAGGGATTGCCAACTACAATGAGCAGTTCTTC,CASSAGIANYNEQFF
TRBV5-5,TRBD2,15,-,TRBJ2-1,TGTGCCAGCAGCTTGACGGGACTAGCGTACAATGAGCAGTTCTTC,CASSLTGLAYNEQFF
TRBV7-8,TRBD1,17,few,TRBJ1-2,TGTGCCAGCAGCCTTTCTGCCGGGACAGTCAACCCCTATGGCTACACCTTC,CASSLSAGTVNPYGYTF
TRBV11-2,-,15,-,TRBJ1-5,TGTGCCAGCAGCTTGGCAGGTTCAGGCAATCAGCCCCAGCATTTT,CASSLAGSGNQPQHF
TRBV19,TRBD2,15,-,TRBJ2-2,TGTGCCAGTAGTCTAGCGGGGTATAACACCGGGGAGCTGTTTTTT,CASSLAGYNTGELFF
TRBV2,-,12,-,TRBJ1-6,TGTGCCAGCACGAGGTTGACCTCACCCCTCCACTTT,CASTRLTSPLHF
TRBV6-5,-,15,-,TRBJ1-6,TGTGCCAGCAGTTACTCAACAGGGTTGAATTCACCCCTCCACTTT,CASSYSTGLNSPLHF
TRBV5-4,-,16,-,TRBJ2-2,TGTGCCAGCAGCTTGGCTCCAGGGCCGAACACCGGGGAGCTGTTTTTT,CASSLAPGPNTGELFF
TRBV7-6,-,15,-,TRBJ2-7,TGTGCCAGCAGCTCAGCAGGGGATGGGTCCTACGAGCAGTACTTC,CASSSAGDGSYEQYF
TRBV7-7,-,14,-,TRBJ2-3,TGTGCCAGCAGCTTATCAGGGGTCACAGATACGCAGTATTTT,CASSLSGVTDTQYF
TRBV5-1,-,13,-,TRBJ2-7,TGCGCCAGCAGCTTTGGAGGGCCCTACGAGCAGTACTTC,CASSFGGPYEQYF
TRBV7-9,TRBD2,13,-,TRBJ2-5,TGTGCCAGCAGCATAAGCGGGGAAGAGACCCAGTACTTC,CASSISGEETQYF
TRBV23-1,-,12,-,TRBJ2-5,TGCGCCAGCAGTCAATCTTGCCGGTTCCAGTACTTC,CASSQSCRFQYF
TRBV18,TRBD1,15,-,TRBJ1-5,TGTGCCAGCTCACCAACTGGACAGGGGTCTCAGCCCCAGCATTTT,CASSPTGQGSQPQHF
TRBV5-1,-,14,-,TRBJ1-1,TGCGCCAGCAGCCTGGGGCAGGCGAACACTGAAGCTTTCTTT,CASSLGQANTEAFF
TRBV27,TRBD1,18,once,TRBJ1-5,TGTGCCAGCAGTTTAGCGGCGCCGACAGGGGGTAATAATCAGCCCCAGCATTTT,CASSLAAPTGGNNQPQHF
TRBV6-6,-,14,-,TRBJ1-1,TGTGCCAGCTCTCTGGCGGCCATGAACACTGAAGCTTTCTTT,CASSLAAMNTEAFF
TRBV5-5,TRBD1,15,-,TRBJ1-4,TGTGCCAGCAGCCCGAACAGGGGGCCGGGTGAAAAACTGTTTTTT,CASSPNRGPGEKLFF
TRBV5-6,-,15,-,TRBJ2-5,TGTGCCAGCAGCCCTACGGATCTGGGCTGGGAGACCCAGTACTTC,CASSPTDLGWETQYF
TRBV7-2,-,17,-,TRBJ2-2,TGTGCCAGCAGCTTACGCAGAACCGGTTCAGGTGGCGGGGAGCTGTTTTTT,CASSLRRTGSGGGELFF
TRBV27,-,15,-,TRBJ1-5,TGTGCCAGCAGTTTGGGCGGGCCTAGCAATCAGCCCCAGCATTTT,CASSLGGPSNQPQHF
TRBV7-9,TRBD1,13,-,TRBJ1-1,TGTGCCAGCAGGGGACAGACTAACACTGAAGCTTTCTTT,CASRGQTNTEAFF
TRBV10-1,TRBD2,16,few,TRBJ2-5,TGCGCCAGCAGCAGGGGACTAGCGAATACCGAAGAGACCCAGTACTTC,CASSRGLANTEETQYF
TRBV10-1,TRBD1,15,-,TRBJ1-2,TGCGCCAGCGTTTCGTGGGACAGCAGTTTCTATGGCTACACCTTC,CASVSWDSSFYGYTF
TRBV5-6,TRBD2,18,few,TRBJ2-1,TGTGCCAGCAGCCGGGGACTAGCGGGGGGGCTCTCCTACAATGAGCAGTTCTTC,CASSRGLAGGLSYNEQFF
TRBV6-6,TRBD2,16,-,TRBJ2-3,TGTGCCAGCAGTTACTTAGCGGCGGGGGGCACAGATACGCAGTATTTT,CASSYLAAGGTDTQYF
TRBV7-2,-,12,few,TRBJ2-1,TGTGCCAGCAGCACACTAGGATTTGAGCAGTTCTTC,CASSTLGFEQFF
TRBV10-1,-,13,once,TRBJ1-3,TGCGCCAGCAGTATCAGCTCTGGAAACACCATATATTTT,CASSISSGNTIYF